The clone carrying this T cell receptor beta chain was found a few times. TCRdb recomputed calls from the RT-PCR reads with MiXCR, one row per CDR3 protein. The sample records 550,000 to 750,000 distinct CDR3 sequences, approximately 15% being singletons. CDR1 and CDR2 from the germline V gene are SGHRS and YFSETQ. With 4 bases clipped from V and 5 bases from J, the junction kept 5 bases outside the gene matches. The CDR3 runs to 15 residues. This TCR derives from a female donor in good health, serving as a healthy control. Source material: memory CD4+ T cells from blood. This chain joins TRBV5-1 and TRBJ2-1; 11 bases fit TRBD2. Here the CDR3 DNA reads TGCGCCAGCAGCACTCTAGCGGGAGGAAACAATGAGCAGTTCTTC. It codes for CASSTLAGGNNEQFF. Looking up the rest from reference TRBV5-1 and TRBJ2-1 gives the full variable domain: KAGVTQTPRYLIKTRGQQVTLSCSPISGHRSVSWYQQTPGQGLQFLFEYFSETQRNKGNFPGRFSGRQFSNSRSEMNVSTLELGDSALYLCASSTLAGGNNEQFFGPGTRLTVL.